Reported below is one TCR beta chain. The length of the CDR3 is 15 residues. The ends were cut back, 8 bases at V and 3 bases at J, with 17 bases in the middle. Germline-derived CDR1 and CDR2 are ENHRY and SYGVKD. This record comes from a study of long-term antiretroviral therapy in people with HIV. Assay version v3.0 of immunoSEQ was used, and it was run at survey level. Assay used: immunoSEQ multiplex PCR; TCRdb lists only in-frame clones, some missing. The sample includes more than 25,000 clones, around nine tenths seen only once; the top ten take roughly 3.9%. This receptor was identified in a woman aged 18-29 years with HIV. The rearrangement uses TRBV10-3 and TRBJ2-4; D is perhaps TRBD2 (7 bases). Sequencing was performed on unsorted PBMCs, taken 1.8 years after starting antiretroviral therapy. CDR3 nucleotide sequence: TGTGCCATCTCCCCAGGGGAGGGAAGCAAAAACATTCAGTACTTC. This gives the protein CAISPGEGSKNIQYF.